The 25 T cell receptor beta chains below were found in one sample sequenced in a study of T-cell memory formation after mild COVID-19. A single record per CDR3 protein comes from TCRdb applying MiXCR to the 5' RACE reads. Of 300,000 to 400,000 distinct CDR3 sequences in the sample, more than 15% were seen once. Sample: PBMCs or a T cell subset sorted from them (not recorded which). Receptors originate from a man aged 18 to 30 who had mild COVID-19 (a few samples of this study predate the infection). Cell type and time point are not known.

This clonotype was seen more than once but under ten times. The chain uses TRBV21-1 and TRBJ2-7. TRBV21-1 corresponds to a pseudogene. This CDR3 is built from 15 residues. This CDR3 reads CASSKLSIMKYEQYV. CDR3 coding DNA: TGTGCCAGCAGCAAACTATCCATAATGAAATACGAGCAGTACGTC.

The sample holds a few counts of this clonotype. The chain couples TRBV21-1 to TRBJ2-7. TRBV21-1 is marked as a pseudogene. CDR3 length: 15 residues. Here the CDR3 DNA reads TGTGCCAGCACCCTAAGTGTGGGCTTCTCCTACGAGCAGTACGTC. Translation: CASTLSVGFSYEQYV.

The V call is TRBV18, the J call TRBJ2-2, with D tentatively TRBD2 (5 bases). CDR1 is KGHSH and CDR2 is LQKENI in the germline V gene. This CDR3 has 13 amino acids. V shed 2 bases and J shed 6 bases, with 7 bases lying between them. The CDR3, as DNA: TGTGCCAGCTCACCAACTAGTTCCGGGGAGCTGTTTTTT. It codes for CASSPTSSGELFF.

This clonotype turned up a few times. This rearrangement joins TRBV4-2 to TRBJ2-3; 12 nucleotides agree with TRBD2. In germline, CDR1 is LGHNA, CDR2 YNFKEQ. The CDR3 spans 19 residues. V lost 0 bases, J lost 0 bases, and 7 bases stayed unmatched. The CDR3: CASSQEILAGGTSTDTQYF. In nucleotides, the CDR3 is TGTGCCAGCAGCCAAGAAATACTAGCGGGGGGCACTAGCACAGATACGCAGTATTTT.

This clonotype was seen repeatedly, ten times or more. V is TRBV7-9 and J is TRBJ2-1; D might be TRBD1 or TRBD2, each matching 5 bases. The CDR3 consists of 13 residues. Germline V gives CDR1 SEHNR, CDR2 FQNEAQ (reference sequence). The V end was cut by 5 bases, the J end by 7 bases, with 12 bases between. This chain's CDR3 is CASSPGTRNEQFF. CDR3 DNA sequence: TGTGCCAGCAGCCCCGGGACCAGAAATGAGCAGTTCTTC.

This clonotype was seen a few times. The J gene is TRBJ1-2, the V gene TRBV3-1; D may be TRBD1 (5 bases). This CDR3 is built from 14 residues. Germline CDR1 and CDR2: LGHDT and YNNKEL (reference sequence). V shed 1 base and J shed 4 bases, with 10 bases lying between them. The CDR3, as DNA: TGTGCCAGCAGCCAAGGGGGACTCCGCTATGGCTACACCTTC. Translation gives CASSQGGLRYGYTF.

Here the CDR3 reads CASSGTPGGYNEQFF. As DNA, the CDR3 is TGTGCCAGCAGTGGCACGCCCGGGGGATACAATGAGCAGTTCTTC. This chain connects TRBV6-4 to TRBJ2-1, with D perhaps matching TRBD2 (6 bases). The germline CDR1 and CDR2 sequences are MRHNA and SNTAGT. The CDR3 has 15 amino acids. V was clipped by 4 bases and J by 4 bases, with 14 bases between them.

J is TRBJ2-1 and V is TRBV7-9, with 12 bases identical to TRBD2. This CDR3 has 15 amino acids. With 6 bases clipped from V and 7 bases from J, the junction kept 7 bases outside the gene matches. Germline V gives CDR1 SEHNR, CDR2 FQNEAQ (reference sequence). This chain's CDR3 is CASSRWTSGENEQFF. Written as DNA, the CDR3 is TGTGCCAGCAGTCGATGGACTAGCGGGGAGAATGAGCAGTTCTTC.

The CDR3 bases are TGTGCCAGCAGCGTAGCTACCAGGGAGACCCAGTACTTC. Its protein is CASSVATRETQYF. The chain has TRBV9 and TRBJ2-5, with D uncertain. The CDR3 has 13 residues. V was clipped by 0 bases and J by 5 bases, with 8 bases between them. Germline V lookup: CDR1 SGDLS, CDR2 YYNGEE.

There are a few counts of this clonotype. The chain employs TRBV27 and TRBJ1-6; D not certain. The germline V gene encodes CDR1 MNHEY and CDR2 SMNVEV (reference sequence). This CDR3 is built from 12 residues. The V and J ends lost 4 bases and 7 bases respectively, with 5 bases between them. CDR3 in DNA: TGTGCCAGCAGTTATTGGAATTCACCCCTCCACTTT. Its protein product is CASSYWNSPLHF.

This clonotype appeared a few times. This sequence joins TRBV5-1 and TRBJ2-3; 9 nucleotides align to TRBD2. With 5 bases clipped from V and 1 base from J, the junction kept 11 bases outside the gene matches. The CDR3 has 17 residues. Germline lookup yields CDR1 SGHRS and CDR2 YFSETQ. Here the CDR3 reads CASRVSGGHGGTDTQYF. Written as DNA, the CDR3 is TGCGCCAGCAGAGTAAGCGGGGGGCATGGGGGCACAGATACGCAGTATTTT.

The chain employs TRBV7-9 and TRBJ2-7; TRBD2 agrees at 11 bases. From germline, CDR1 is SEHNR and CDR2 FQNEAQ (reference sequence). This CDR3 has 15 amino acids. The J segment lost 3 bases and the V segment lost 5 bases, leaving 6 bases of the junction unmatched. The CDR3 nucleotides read TGTGCCAGCAGCATTCCCGGGACTAGCGGCTACGAGCAGTACTTC. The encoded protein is CASSIPGTSGYEQYF.

The DNA for the CDR3 is TGTGCCACCTCAGCCCCAGGGCGCGGCATTCAGTACTTC. It codes for CATSAPGRGIQYF. The chain combines TRBV2 with TRBJ2-4; TRBD1 is a possible D gene (5 bases). The V and J ends lost 10 bases and 9 bases respectively, with 19 bases between them. Germline V gives CDR1 SNHLY, CDR2 FYNNEI. CDR3 length equals 13 residues.

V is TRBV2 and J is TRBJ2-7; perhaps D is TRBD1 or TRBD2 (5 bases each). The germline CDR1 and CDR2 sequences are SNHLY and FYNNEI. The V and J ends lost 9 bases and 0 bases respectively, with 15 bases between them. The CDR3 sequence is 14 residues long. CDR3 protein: CASRDASSSYEQYV. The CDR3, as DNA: TGTGCCAGTCGGGACGCCTCGAGCTCCTACGAGCAGTACGTC.

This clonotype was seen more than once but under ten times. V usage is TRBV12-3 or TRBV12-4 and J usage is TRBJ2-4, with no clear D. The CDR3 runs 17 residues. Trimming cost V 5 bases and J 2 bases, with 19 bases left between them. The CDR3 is CASSGLGAQSSKNIQYF. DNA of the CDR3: TGTGCCAGCAGTGGTCTAGGCGCGCAGAGCTCCAAAAACATTCAGTACTTC.

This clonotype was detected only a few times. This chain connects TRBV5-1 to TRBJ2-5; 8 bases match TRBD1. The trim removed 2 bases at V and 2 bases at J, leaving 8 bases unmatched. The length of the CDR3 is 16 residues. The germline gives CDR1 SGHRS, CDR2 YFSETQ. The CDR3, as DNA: TGCGCCAGCAGCTTTTACCGGACAGGGACACAAGAGACCCAGTACTTC. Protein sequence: CASSFYRTGTQETQYF.

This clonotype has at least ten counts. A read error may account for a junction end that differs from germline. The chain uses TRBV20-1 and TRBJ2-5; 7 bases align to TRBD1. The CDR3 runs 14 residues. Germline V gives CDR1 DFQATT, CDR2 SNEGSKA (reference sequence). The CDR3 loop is CSAGDRVLKETQYF. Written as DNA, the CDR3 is TGCAGTGCTGGAGACAGGGTGTTAAAGGAGACCCAGTACTTC.

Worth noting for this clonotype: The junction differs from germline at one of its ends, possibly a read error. Written as DNA, the CDR3 is TGCAGTGTCACGAGCTTTACGGGGGGCTATGAGCAGCTCTTC. Translation: CSVTSFTGGYEQLF. V and J are TRBV20-1 and TRBJ2-1, with a possible D match to TRBD2 (7 bases). The CDR3 is 14 amino acids. CDR1 DFQATT and CDR2 SNEGSKA come from the germline V gene (reference sequence).

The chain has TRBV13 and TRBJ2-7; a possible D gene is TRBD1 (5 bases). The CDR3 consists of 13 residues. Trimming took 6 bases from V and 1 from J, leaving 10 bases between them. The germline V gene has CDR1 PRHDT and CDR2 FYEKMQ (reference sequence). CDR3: CASSQAGSYEQYF. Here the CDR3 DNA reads TGTGCCAGCAGTCAAGCAGGGTCCTACGAGCAGTACTTC.

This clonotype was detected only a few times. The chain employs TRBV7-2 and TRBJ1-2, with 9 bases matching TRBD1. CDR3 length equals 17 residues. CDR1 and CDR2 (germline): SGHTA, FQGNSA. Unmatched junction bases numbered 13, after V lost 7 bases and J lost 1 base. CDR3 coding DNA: TGTGCCAGCAACCGAAAACAGGGGGCAATGAATAACTATGGCTACACCTTC. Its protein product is CASNRKQGAMNNYGYTF.

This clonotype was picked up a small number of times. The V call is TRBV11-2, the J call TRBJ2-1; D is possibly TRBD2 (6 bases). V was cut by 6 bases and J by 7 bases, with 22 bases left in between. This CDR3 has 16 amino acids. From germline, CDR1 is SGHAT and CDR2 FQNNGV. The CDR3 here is CASRSAGRGLGNEQFF. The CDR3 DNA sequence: TGTGCCAGCAGATCCGCCGGGCGGGGCCTAGGGAATGAGCAGTTCTTC.

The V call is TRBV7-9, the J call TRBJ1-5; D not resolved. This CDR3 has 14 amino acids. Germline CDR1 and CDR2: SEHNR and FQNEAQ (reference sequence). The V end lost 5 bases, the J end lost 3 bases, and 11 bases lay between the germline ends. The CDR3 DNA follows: TGTGCCAGCAGCACTTTTGGTTCCAATCAGCCCCAGCATTTT. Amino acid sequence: CASSTFGSNQPQHF.

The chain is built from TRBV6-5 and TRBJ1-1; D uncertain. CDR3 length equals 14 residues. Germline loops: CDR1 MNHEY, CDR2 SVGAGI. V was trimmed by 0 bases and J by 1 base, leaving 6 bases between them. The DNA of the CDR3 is TGTGCCAGCAGTTACTCGAGGTCGAACACTGAAGCTTTCTTT. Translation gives CASSYSRSNTEAFF.

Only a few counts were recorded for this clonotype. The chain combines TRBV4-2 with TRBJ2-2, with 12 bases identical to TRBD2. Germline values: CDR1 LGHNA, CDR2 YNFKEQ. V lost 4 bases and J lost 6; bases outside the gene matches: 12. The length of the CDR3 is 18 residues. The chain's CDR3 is CASSRISDLAGGPGELFF. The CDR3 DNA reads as TGTGCCAGCAGCCGCATCTCCGATCTAGCGGGGGGGCCCGGGGAGCTGTTTTTT.

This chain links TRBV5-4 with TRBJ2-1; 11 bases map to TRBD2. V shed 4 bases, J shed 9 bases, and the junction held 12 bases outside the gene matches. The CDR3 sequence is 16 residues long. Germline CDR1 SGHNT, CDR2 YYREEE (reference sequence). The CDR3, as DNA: TGTGCCAGCAGCAGAGAACTAGCGGGGGCCCCCCGTGAGCAGTTCTTC. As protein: CASSRELAGAPREQFF. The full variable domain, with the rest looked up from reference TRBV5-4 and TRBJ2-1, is ETGVTQSPTHLIKTRGQQVTLRCSSQSGHNTVSWYQQALGQGPQFIFQYYREEENGRGNFPPRFSGLQFPNYSSELNVNALELDDSALYLCASSRELAGAPREQFFGPGTRLTVL.